These 16 T cell receptor beta chains share one sample of origin, sequenced in a study of T cells and Merkel cell carcinoma outcomes. Assay: immunoSEQ multiplex PCR; the TCRdb copy retains only in-frame clones and omits some. This table holds approximately 2,000 clones, roughly 80% found once. The sequenced sample was tumor tissue from Merkel cell carcinoma. The receptors were sampled from a human donor with Merkel cell carcinoma.

This sequence joins TRBV21-1 and TRBJ2-3; the D call in the table, TRBD2, was not verified against the DNA. TRBV21-1 is labeled a pseudogene. The CDR3 length is 17 residues. The CDR3 region is CASSKWASGGGTDTQYF. DNA for the CDR3: TGTGCCAGCAGCAAGTGGGCTAGCGGAGGTGGGACAGATACGCAGTATTTT.

In this sample, this clone is large. Other DNA sequences in the sample encode the same CDR3. The rearrangement links TRBV30 to TRBJ2-7; 8 nucleotides line up with TRBD2. Trimming removed 3 bases from V and 6 bases from J; junction bases left unmatched: 10. CDR1 GTSNPN and CDR2 SVGIG come from the germline V gene (reference sequence). CDR3 length: 14 amino acids. CDR3 sequence: CAWRPGLVPVEQYF. The CDR3 DNA follows: TGTGCCTGGAGGCCGGGACTAGTCCCGGTCGAGCAGTACTTC.

The chain couples TRBV5-6 to TRBJ1-1; tentative D call: TRBD1 (6 bases). The CDR3 totals 16 residues. Germline V CDR1 and CDR2: SGHDT, YYEEEE. The V and J ends lost 1 base and 1 base respectively, with 14 bases between them. The CDR3 sequence is CASSLIWGQRNTEAFF. CDR3 bases: TGTGCCAGCAGCTTGATATGGGGACAACGGAACACTGAAGCTTTCTTT.

The V and J genes are TRBV2 and TRBJ2-7; D call uncertain. CDR1 and CDR2 from the germline V gene are SNHLY and FYNNEI. V lost 4 bases and J 4 bases, leaving 5 bases between the germline ends. The CDR3 is 11 residues long. CDR3 bases: TGTGCCAGCAGTGTGGGGTACGAGCAGTACTTC. Translated, it gives CASSVGYEQYF.

This chain connects TRBV10-3 to TRBJ2-5; D is perhaps TRBD1 (6 bases). Between the trimmed V and J ends, which lost 11 bases and 5 bases, there was a span of 15 bases. This CDR3 has 12 residues. The germline CDR1 and CDR2 sequences are ENHRY and SYGVKD. The CDR3, as DNA: TGTGCCGCCCACAGGGTTAGTGAGACCCAGTACTTC. Translating gives CAAHRVSETQYF.

The genes are TRBV7-8 and TRBJ1-2, with D hard to call. CDR3 length: 13 amino acids. The germline gives CDR1 SGHVS, CDR2 FQNEAQ. V was clipped by 3 bases and J by 0 bases, with 5 bases between them. CDR3 in DNA: TGTGCCAGCAGCTTCGATACTAACTATGGCTACACCTTC. Translation gives CASSFDTNYGYTF.

The chain uses TRBV2 and TRBJ1-6; D is unresolved. Trimming took off 9 bases at V and 13 bases at J, with 7 bases between the two ends. CDR3 length equals 9 residues. Germline assignment: CDR1 SNHLY and CDR2 FYNNEI. Here the CDR3 DNA reads TGTGCCAGAGGCACGCCCCTCCACTTT. This translates into CARGTPLHF.

The V call is TRBV4-1, the J call TRBJ2-5, with D perhaps matching TRBD1 (5 bases). The CDR3 runs to 14 residues. Germline lookup yields CDR1 MGHRA and CDR2 YSYEKL. Trimming removed 4 bases from V and 5 bases from J, with 14 bases in between. The CDR3 here is CASSLLGYRETQYF. The CDR3 DNA is TGCGCCAGCAGCCTCCTGGGGTACAGGGAGACCCAGTACTTC.

The rearrangement joins TRBV11-2 to TRBJ2-5; D not certain. Trimming removed 5 bases at V and 1 base at J, with 14 bases between. The CDR3 spans 15 residues. Germline loops: CDR1 SGHAT, CDR2 FQNNGV. CDR3 nucleotides: TGTGCCAGCAGCCCTCGGCCCGGAGCCCAAGAGACCCAGTACTTC. It specifies CASSPRPGAQETQYF.

This CDR3 reads CASSLADREGETQYF. The CDR3, as DNA: TGTGCCAGCAGCTTGGCGGACAGGGAGGGGGAGACCCAGTACTTC. The chain employs TRBV5-6 and TRBJ2-5; D perhaps matches TRBD1 (8 bases). V lost 0 bases, J lost 5 bases, and 14 bases lay in between. The CDR3 runs to 15 residues. CDR1 is SGHDT, CDR2 YYEEEE, per germline.

V usage is TRBV14 and J usage is TRBJ1-1; D is possibly TRBD1 (6 bases). CDR1 is SGHDN and CDR2 is FVKESK in the germline V gene. This CDR3 is built from 13 residues. V lost 5 bases and J 0 bases, leaving 7 bases between the germline ends. The CDR3 coding sequence is TGTGCCAGCAGCAGGACAGTGAACACTGAAGCTTTCTTT. It translates to CASSRTVNTEAFF.

Only one count was recorded for this clone. The rearrangement uses TRBV7-8 and TRBJ1-4, with TRBD1 matching 7 bases. The CDR3 consists of 14 residues. After removal of 2 bases from V and 8 bases from J, the junction contained 5 bases not matched to a gene. Germline CDR1 reads SGHVS; CDR2 reads FQNEAQ. CDR3 coding DNA: TGTGCCAGCAGCTTAATGACAGGGAAGGAAAAACTGTTTTTT. This codes for CASSLMTGKEKLFF.

In DNA form, the CDR3 reads TGTGCCAGCAGCCAAGATGGGGGGGCGTATGGCTACACCTTC. Residues: CASSQDGGAYGYTF. J is TRBJ1-2 and V is TRBV14; D might be TRBD1 (6 bases). CDR3 size: 14 residues. Germline V gene lookup returns CDR1 SGHDN and CDR2 FVKESK. The germline V and J ends were trimmed by 0 bases and 5 bases, with 10 bases remaining between them.

In regard to this clone: This sample also contains other DNA sequences that code for the same CDR3. DNA of the CDR3: TGTGCCAGCAGCTTTTCTAGCGGGGTCCTTGAGCAGTTCTTC. Amino acids: CASSFSSGVLEQFF. The rearrangement links TRBV11-2 to TRBJ2-1; the match to TRBD2 covers 9 bases. This CDR3 contains 14 residues. Germline CDR1 and CDR2: SGHAT and FQNNGV. V trimming: 3 bases; J trimming: 9 bases; junction bases outside the gene matches: 6.

In DNA form, the CDR3 reads TGTGCCAGCAGCCCCTCGAGGGATTTCACTGAAGCTTTCTTT. The encoded protein is CASSPSRDFTEAFF. The V call is TRBV7-9, the J call TRBJ1-1; D gene uncertain. The length of the CDR3 is 14 residues. The ends were cut back, 5 bases at V and 4 bases at J, with 14 bases in the middle. CDR1 SEHNR and CDR2 FQNEAQ come from the germline V gene (reference sequence).

The chain couples TRBV6-5 to TRBJ1-2, with TRBD1 as a possible D gene (6 bases). V dropped 6 bases and J dropped 4 bases, with 18 bases sitting between them. This CDR3 contains 15 residues. In germline, CDR1 is MNHEY, CDR2 SVGAGI. CDR3 DNA sequence: TGTGCCAGCAGCCGCTTGGGGGGCAGTGGCTATGGCTACACCTTC. Translation gives CASSRLGGSGYGYTF.